One and the same sample provided the 20 T cell receptor beta chains below, sequenced in a study of OX40 agonist ivuxolimab in advanced cancers. The table came from immunoSEQ multiplex PCR; TCRdb's copy has only in-frame clones and leaves some out. The sample holds 80,000 to 85,000 clones, 84% seen once. The sequencing used CD4+ or CD8+ T cells sorted from blood, collected in a trial of the OX40 agonist ivuxolimab. These receptors were collected from an adult with an advanced solid tumor such as melanoma, head and neck, liver or kidney cancer.

This chain uses TRBV13 with TRBJ2-1; 13 nucleotides match TRBD2. The V segment lost 1 base and the J segment 7 bases; nucleotides outside the gene matches: 4. Germline CDR1 and CDR2: PRHDT and FYEKMQ (reference sequence). The CDR3 is 16 amino acids. This chain's CDR3 is CASSLEGLAGVNEQFF. CDR3 DNA: TGTGCCAGCAGCTTAGAAGGACTAGCGGGAGTTAATGAGCAGTTCTTC. Full variable domain (missing parts from reference TRBV13 and TRBJ2-1): AAGVIQSPRHLIKEKRETATLKCYPIPRHDTVYWYQQGPGQDPQFLISFYEKMQSDKGSIPDRFSAQQFSDYHSELNMSSLELGDSALYFCASSLEGLAGVNEQFFGPGTRLTVL.

The chain employs TRBV2 and TRBJ2-4, with D possibly matching TRBD2 (5 bases). The germline gives CDR1 SNHLY, CDR2 FYNNEI. CDR3 length: 16 residues. The V end lost 1 base, the J end lost 7 bases, and 17 bases lay between the germline ends. The CDR3 region is CASSEGVWELQNIQYF. The CDR3 nucleotides read TGTGCCAGCAGTGAAGGGGTTTGGGAGTTGCAGAACATTCAGTACTTC.

The rearrangement links TRBV14 to TRBJ2-3; D unclear. V was pared by 0 bases and J by 6 bases, with 13 bases between. Germline V CDR1 and CDR2: SGHDN, FVKESK. CDR3 length: 15 residues. The CDR3 nucleotides read TGTGCCAGCAGCCAAGACCGCACTCGTCCGGATACGCAGTATTTT. Translated, it gives CASSQDRTRPDTQYF.

J is TRBJ1-4 and V is TRBV18, with D maybe TRBD1 (5 bases). CDR3 size: 15 residues. The V gene's germline CDR1 is KGHSH and CDR2 LQKENI. Trimming took 2 bases from V and 3 from J, leaving 10 bases between them. Here the CDR3 reads CASSPVAGSNEKLFF. CDR3 coding DNA: TGTGCCAGCTCACCAGTGGCAGGGTCTAATGAAAAACTGTTTTTT.

The CDR3 here is CASSNLTHYNEQFF. The DNA of the CDR3 is TGTGCCAGCAGCAACTTGACTCACTACAATGAGCAGTTCTTC. V usage is TRBV7-9 and J usage is TRBJ2-1; D call uncertain. The V gene's germline CDR1 is SEHNR and CDR2 FQNEAQ (reference sequence). Between the trimmed V and J ends, which lost 5 bases and 3 bases, there was a span of 11 bases. The CDR3 runs 14 residues. The variable domain in full, with the rest retrieved from reference TRBV7-9 and TRBJ2-1, is DTGVSQNPRHKITKRGQNVTFRCDPISEHNRLYWYRQTLGQGPEFLTYFQNEAQLEKSRLLSDRFSAERPKGSFSTLEIQRTEQGDSAMYLCASSNLTHYNEQFFGPGTRLTVL.

The J gene is TRBJ1-2, the V gene TRBV28; D may be TRBD1 (6 bases). The germline gives CDR1 MDHEN, CDR2 SYDVKM. CDR3 length equals 16 residues. The V end was cut by 2 bases, the J end by 4 bases, with 17 bases between. This CDR3 reads CASSLGGRVYGYGYTF. CDR3 in DNA: TGTGCCAGCAGTTTAGGGGGGCGGGTCTACGGCTATGGCTACACCTTC.

The chain combines TRBV7-8 with TRBJ2-1, with unresolved D. V shed 4 bases and J shed 5 bases, with 15 bases lying between them. The CDR3 covers 15 residues. CDR1 is SGHVS and CDR2 is FQNEAQ in the germline V gene. CDR3 region: CASSSSPGRNNEQFF. The CDR3 region has the DNA TGTGCCAGCAGCTCTTCGCCCGGGCGGAACAATGAGCAGTTCTTC.

The chain combines TRBV27 with TRBJ2-3; D is possibly TRBD1 (5 bases). This CDR3 region has 15 residues. The V and J ends lost 8 bases and 4 bases respectively, with 19 bases between them. CDR1 is MNHEY and CDR2 is SMNVEV in the germline V gene (reference sequence). As DNA, the CDR3 is TGTGCCAGCGCCCCGATGGGCGTGGGGCCAGATACGCAGTATTTT. It yields the protein CASAPMGVGPDTQYF.

Comments on this clone: Mismatch with germline at one junction end may stem from a read error. The rearrangement joins TRBV28 to TRBJ2-7; 10 positions agree with TRBD2. The CDR3 is 12 amino acids. In germline, CDR1 is MDHEN, CDR2 SYDVKM. CDR3 protein: CASSPPGLALNF. DNA of the CDR3: TGTGCCAGCAGTCCGCCGGGACTAGCGCTCAACTTC.

The chain couples TRBV19 to TRBJ2-3; D remains ambiguous. The V and J ends lost 5 bases and 4 bases respectively, with 22 bases between them. This CDR3 has 17 residues. Germline loops: CDR1 LNHDA, CDR2 SQIVND (reference sequence). The CDR3 spells CASSSRQQSTRPDTQYF. The CDR3 DNA follows: TGTGCCAGTAGTTCCCGTCAGCAGAGTACTCGGCCAGATACGCAGTATTTT. The whole variable domain, remainder taken from reference TRBV19 and TRBJ2-3, is DGGITQSPKYLFRKEGQNVTLSCEQNLNHDAMYWYRQDPGQGLRLIYYSQIVNDFQKGDIAEGYSVSREKKESFPLTVTSAQKNPTAFYLCASSSRQQSTRPDTQYFGPGTRLTVL.

The chain couples TRBV5-1 to TRBJ2-3; D is unclear. Trimming stripped 0 bases from V and 2 bases from J, with 4 bases between. The CDR3 runs 13 residues. Germline loops: CDR1 SGHRS, CDR2 YFSETQ. In DNA form, the CDR3 reads TGCGCCAGCAGCTTGGGAGACACAGATACGCAGTATTTT. It encodes CASSLGDTDTQYF.

The chain employs TRBV27 and TRBJ2-5, with 9 bases matching TRBD1. With 3 bases clipped from V and 6 bases from J, the junction kept 5 bases outside the gene matches. In germline, CDR1 is MNHEY, CDR2 SMNVEV (reference sequence). The CDR3 has 14 residues. The CDR3 bases are TGTGCCAGCAGTTTTCAAGGACAGGGGAAGACCCAGTACTTC. Amino acids: CASSFQGQGKTQYF.

The chain recombines TRBV27 with TRBJ1-2; tentatively, D is TRBD1 (5 bases). Trimming took off 0 bases at V and 2 bases at J, with 16 bases between the two ends. CDR3 size: 17 residues. From germline, CDR1 is MNHEY and CDR2 SMNVEV (reference sequence). CDR3 sequence reads: CASSLSGRVGTNYGYTF. The CDR3 nucleotides read TGTGCCAGCAGTTTATCCGGTCGGGTTGGGACCAACTATGGCTACACCTTC.

The V call is TRBV28, the J call TRBJ2-7; either TRBD1 or TRBD2 may supply D (5 bases each). Germline assignment: CDR1 MDHEN and CDR2 SYDVKM. Trimming stripped 6 bases from V and 3 bases from J, with 12 bases between. The CDR3 loop spans 13 amino acids. The DNA for the CDR3 is TGTGCCAGCAGATCTGGGGGAAACTACGAGCAGTACTTC. The encoded protein is CASRSGGNYEQYF.

This chain uses TRBV4-2 with TRBJ2-1, with D possibly being TRBD2 (6 bases). The CDR3 covers 17 residues. CDR1 LGHNA and CDR2 YNFKEQ come from the germline V gene. V gave up 4 bases and J gave up 7 bases, with 23 bases separating them. The CDR3 DNA reads TGTGCCAGCAGCCTTCATTCGGTAGCGGAAGGGGTTAATGAGCAGTTCTTC. It is translated as CASSLHSVAEGVNEQFF.

This clone was recorded a few times. The chain carries TRBV27 and TRBJ2-7, with a possible D match to TRBD2 (6 bases). Trimming left V 3 bases short and J 4 bases short, with 19 bases between. Germline V gene lookup returns CDR1 MNHEY and CDR2 SMNVEV (reference sequence). The CDR3 totals 16 residues. The CDR3 region has the DNA TGTGCCAGCAGTTTGCCCCGAGGAGCGGAGGGGTACGAGCAGTACGTC. Amino acid sequence: CASSLPRGAEGYEQYV.

The gene calls are TRBV11-2 and TRBJ2-5; 11 bases match TRBD2. CDR1 SGHAT and CDR2 FQNNGV come from the germline V gene. V was pared by 5 bases and J by 4 bases, with 12 bases of the junction left unmatched. This CDR3 spans 17 amino acids. The chain's CDR3 is CASSMGLAGGRAETQYF. Written as DNA, the CDR3 is TGTGCCAGCAGCATGGGGCTAGCGGGAGGAAGGGCAGAGACCCAGTACTTC.

The V gene is TRBV10-3, the J gene TRBJ1-3; possible D gene TRBD1, 6 bases. Germline loops: CDR1 ENHRY, CDR2 SYGVKD. The V end was cut by 5 bases, the J end by 5 bases, with 10 bases between. This CDR3 comprises 13 residues. The CDR3 nucleotides are TGTGCCATCAGTTCGGGGGCGAGAAACACCATATATTTT. Protein: CAISSGARNTIYF.

The chain has TRBV9 and TRBJ1-2; tentatively, D is TRBD1 (6 bases). The CDR3 is 14 residues long. V was cut by 3 bases and J by 7 bases, with 16 bases left in between. The germline V gene encodes CDR1 SGDLS and CDR2 YYNGEE. The CDR3 DNA reads as TGTGCCAGCAGCGCTACAGGGTCCTATGGTGGCTACACCTTC. Protein: CASSATGSYGGYTF.

V and J are TRBV28 and TRBJ2-3; 8 bases fit TRBD2. The V and J ends lost 6 bases and 7 bases, in that order; junction bases with no gene match: 12. CDR3 length: 15 residues. Germline CDR1 is MDHEN and CDR2 is SYDVKM. The CDR3 sequence: CASSERERFRNTQYF. The CDR3 coding sequence is TGTGCCAGCAGCGAGCGGGAGAGGTTTAGAAATACGCAGTATTTT.